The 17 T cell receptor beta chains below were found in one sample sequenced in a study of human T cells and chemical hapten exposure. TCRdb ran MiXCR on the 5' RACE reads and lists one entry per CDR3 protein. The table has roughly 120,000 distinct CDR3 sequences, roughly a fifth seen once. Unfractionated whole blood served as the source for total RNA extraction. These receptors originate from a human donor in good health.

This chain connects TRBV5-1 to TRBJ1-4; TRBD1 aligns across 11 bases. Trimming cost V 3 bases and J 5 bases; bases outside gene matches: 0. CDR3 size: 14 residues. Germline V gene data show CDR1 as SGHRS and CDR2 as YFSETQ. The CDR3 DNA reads TGCGCCAGCAGCTGGACAGGGGGCAATGAAAAACTGTTTTTT. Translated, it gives CASSWTGGNEKLFF.

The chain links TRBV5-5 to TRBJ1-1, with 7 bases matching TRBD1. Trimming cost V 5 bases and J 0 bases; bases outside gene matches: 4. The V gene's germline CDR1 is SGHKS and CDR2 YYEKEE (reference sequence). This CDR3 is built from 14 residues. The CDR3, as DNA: TGTGCCAGCAGTACGACAGGGCTGAACACTGAAGCTTTCTTT. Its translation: CASSTTGLNTEAFF.

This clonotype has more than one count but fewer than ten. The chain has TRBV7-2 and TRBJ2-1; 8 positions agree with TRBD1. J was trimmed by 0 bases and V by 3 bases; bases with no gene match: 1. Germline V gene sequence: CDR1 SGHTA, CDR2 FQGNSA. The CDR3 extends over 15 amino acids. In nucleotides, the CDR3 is TGTGCCAGCAGCTTCGACAGGGGCTCCTACAATGAGCAGTTCTTC. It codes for CASSFDRGSYNEQFF.

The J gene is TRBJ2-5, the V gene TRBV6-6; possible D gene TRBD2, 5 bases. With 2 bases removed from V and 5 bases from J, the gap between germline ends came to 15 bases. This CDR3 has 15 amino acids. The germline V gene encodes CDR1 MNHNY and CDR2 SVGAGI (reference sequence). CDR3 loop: CASSYRQVSGETQYF. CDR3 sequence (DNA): TGTGCCAGCAGTTACCGACAAGTATCGGGGGAGACCCAGTACTTC.

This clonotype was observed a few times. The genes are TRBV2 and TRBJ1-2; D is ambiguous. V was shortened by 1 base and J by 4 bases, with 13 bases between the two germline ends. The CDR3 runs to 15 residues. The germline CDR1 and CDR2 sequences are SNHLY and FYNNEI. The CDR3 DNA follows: TGTGCCAGCAGTGAAGTACCCGGGAATCTCTATGGCTACACCTTC. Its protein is CASSEVPGNLYGYTF.

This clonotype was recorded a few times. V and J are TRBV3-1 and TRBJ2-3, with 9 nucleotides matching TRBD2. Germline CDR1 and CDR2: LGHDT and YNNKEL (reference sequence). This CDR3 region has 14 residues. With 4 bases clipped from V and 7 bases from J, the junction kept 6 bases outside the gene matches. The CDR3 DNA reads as TGTGCCAGCAGCCCCACTAGCGGGTCAAATACGCAGTATTTT. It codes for CASSPTSGSNTQYF.

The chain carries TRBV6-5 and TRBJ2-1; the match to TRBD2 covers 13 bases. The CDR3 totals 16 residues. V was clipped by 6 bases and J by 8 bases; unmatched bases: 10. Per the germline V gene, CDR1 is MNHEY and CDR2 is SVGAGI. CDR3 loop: CASSRPLAGGGDEQFF. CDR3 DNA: TGTGCCAGCAGCCGCCCACTAGCGGGAGGGGGAGATGAGCAGTTCTTC.

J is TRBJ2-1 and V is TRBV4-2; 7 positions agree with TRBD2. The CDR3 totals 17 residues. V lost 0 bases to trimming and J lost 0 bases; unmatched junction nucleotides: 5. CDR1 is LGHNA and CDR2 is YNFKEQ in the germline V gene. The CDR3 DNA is TGTGCCAGCAGCCAAGAGCCTAGCGGAAGCTCCTACAATGAGCAGTTCTTC. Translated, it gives CASSQEPSGSSYNEQFF.

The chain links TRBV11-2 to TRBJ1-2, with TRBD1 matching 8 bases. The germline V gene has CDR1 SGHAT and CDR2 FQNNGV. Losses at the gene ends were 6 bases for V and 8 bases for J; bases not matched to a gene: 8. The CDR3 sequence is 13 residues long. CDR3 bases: TGTGCCAGCAGTCTCAGGGACAGGAGCGGCTACACCTTC. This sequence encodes CASSLRDRSGYTF.

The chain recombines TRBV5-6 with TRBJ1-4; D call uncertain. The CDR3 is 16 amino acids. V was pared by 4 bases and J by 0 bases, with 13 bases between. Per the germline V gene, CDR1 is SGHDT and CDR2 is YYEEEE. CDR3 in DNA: TGTGCCAGCAGCCCATTTGGAGTTGCAACTAATGAAAAACTGTTTTTT. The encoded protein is CASSPFGVATNEKLFF.

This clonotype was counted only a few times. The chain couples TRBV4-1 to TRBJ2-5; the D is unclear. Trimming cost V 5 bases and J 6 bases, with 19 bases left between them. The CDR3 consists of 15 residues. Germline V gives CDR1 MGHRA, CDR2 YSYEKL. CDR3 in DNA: TGCGCCAGCAGCGAATCAGACGCATGGTCGCAGACCCAGTACTTC. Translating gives CASSESDAWSQTQYF.

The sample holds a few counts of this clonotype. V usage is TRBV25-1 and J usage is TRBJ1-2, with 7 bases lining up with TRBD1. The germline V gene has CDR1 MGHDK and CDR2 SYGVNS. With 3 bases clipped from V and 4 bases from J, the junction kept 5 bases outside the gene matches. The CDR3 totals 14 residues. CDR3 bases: TGTGCCAGCAGTGAGGGACAGCCCCCCTATGGCTACACCTTC. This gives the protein CASSEGQPPYGYTF.

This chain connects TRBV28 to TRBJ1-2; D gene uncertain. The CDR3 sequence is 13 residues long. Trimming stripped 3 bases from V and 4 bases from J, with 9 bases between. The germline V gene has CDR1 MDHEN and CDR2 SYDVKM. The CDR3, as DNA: TGTGCCAGCAGTTTGACGCTGATCTATGGCTACACCTTC. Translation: CASSLTLIYGYTF.

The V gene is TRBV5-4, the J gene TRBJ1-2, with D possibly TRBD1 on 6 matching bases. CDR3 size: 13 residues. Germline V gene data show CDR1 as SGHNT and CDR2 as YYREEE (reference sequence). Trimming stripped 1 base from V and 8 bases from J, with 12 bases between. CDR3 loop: CASSLSGARGYTF. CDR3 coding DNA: TGTGCCAGCAGCTTGTCAGGGGCGCGCGGCTACACCTTC. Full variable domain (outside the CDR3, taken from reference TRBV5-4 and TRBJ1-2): ETGVTQSPTHLIKTRGQQVTLRCSSQSGHNTVSWYQQALGQGPQFIFQYYREEENGRGNFPPRFSGLQFPNYSSELNVNALELDDSALYLCASSLSGARGYTFGSGTRLTVV.

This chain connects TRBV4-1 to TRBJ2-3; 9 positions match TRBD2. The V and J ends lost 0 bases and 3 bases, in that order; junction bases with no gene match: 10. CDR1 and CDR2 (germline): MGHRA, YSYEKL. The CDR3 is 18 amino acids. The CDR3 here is CASSQDRATSGLTDTQYF. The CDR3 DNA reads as TGCGCCAGCAGCCAAGATAGGGCCACTAGCGGGTTGACAGATACGCAGTATTTT.

The CDR3 is CASSPVAGEAYF. As DNA, the CDR3 is TGTGCCAGCAGTCCCGTCGCGGGGGAGGCGTACTTC. The rearrangement joins TRBV27 to TRBJ2-5, with 7 bases lining up with TRBD2. The CDR3 contains 12 residues. Trimming cost V 5 bases and J 13 bases; bases outside gene matches: 10. The germline V gene encodes CDR1 MNHEY and CDR2 SMNVEV (reference sequence).

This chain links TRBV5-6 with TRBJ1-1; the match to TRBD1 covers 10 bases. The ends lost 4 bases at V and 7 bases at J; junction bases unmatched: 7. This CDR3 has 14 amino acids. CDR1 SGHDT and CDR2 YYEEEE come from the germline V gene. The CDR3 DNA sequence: TGTGCCAGCAGCGTCCGGGACAGGGGCTATGAAGCTTTCTTT. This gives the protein CASSVRDRGYEAFF.